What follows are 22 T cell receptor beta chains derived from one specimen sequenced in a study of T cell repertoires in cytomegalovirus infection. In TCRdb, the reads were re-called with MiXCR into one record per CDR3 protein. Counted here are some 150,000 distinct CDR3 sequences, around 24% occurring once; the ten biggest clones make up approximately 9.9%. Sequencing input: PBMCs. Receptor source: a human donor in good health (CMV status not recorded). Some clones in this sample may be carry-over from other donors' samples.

The CDR3: CASSRTGVGQPQHF. The CDR3 DNA follows: TGTGCCAGCAGCCGGACAGGGGTGGGCCAGCCCCAGCATTTT. This rearrangement joins TRBV7-9 to TRBJ1-5; 9 bases are shared with TRBD1. V shed 5 bases, J shed 7 bases, and the junction held 6 bases outside the gene matches. CDR1 SEHNR and CDR2 FQNEAQ come from the germline V gene (reference sequence). CDR3 length: 14 residues.

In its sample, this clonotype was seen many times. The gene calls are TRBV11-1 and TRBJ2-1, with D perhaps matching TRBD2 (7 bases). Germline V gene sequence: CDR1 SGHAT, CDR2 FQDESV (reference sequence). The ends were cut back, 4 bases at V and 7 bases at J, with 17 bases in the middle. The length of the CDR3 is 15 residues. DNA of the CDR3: TGTGCCAGCAGCTCGGGTCGGGGGGCTCAGAATGAGCAGTTCTTC. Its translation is CASSSGRGAQNEQFF.

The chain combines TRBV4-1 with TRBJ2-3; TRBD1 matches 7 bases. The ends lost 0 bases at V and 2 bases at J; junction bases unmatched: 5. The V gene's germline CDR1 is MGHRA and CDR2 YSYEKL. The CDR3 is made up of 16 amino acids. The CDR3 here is CASSQDRDSYTDTQYF. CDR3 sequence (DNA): TGCGCCAGCAGCCAAGACCGGGACAGCTACACAGATACGCAGTATTTT.

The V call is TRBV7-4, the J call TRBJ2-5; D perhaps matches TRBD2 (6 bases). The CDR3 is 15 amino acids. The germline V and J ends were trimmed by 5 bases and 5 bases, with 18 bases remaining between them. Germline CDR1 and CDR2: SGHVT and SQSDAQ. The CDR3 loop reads CASSLSGRTPETQYF. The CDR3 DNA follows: TGTGCCAGCAGCCTTAGCGGCAGGACACCGGAGACCCAGTACTTC.

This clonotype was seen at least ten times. CDR3 loop: CASSYTGTANSPLHF. The CDR3 DNA sequence: TGTGCCAGCAGCTACACCGGGACAGCTAATTCACCCCTCCACTTT. This rearrangement joins TRBV7-2 to TRBJ1-6; the match to TRBD1 covers 7 bases. The junction had 6 bases not matched to a gene; V was cut back by 4 bases and J by 6 bases. The germline gives CDR1 SGHTA, CDR2 FQGNSA. This CDR3 has 15 residues.

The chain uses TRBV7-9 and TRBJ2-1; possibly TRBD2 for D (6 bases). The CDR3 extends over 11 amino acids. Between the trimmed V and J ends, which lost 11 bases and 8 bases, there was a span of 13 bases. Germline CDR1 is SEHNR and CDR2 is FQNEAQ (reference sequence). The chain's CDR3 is CAEGGLDEQFF. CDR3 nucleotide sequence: TGTGCCGAGGGAGGATTGGATGAGCAGTTCTTC.

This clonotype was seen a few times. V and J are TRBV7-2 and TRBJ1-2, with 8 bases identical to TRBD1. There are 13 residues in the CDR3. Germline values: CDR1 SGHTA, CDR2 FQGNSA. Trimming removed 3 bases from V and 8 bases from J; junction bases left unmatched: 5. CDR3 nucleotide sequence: TGTGCCAGCAGCTTGGACAGGGCGGGCGGCTACACCTTC. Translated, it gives CASSLDRAGGYTF.

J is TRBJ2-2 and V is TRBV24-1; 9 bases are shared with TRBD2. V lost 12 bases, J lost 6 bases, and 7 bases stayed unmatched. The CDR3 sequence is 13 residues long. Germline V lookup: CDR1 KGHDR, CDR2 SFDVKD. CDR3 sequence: CAVSGTSPGELFF. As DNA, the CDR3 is TGTGCCGTGTCCGGGACTAGCCCCGGGGAGCTGTTTTTT.

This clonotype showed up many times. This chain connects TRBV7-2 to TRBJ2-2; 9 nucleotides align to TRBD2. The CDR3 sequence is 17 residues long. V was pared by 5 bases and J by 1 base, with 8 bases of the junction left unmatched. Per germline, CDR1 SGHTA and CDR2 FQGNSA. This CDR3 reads CASSAGGRGGNTGELFF. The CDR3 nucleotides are TGTGCCAGCAGCGCCGGCGGGAGGGGGGGGAACACCGGGGAGCTGTTTTTT.

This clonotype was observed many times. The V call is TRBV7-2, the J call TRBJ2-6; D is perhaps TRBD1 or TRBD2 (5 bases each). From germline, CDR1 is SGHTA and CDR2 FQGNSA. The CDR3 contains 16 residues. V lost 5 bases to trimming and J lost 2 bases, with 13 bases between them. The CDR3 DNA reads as TGTGCCAGCAGCCCTCAGGGACGGACTGGGGCCAACGTCCTGACTTTC. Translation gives CASSPQGRTGANVLTF.

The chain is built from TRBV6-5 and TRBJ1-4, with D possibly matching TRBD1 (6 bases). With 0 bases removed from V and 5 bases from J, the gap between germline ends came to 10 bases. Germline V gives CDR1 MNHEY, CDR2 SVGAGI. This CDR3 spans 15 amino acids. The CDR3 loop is CASSYSSGENEKLFF. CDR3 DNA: TGTGCCAGCAGTTACTCGTCAGGGGAGAATGAAAAACTGTTTTTT.

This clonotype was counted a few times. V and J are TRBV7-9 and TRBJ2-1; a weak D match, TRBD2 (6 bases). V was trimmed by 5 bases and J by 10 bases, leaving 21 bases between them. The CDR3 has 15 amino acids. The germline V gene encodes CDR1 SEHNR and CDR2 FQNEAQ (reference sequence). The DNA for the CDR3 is TGTGCCAGCAGCCCAAGGGACTCGTTGAAAAGGGAGCAGTTCTTC. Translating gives CASSPRDSLKREQFF.

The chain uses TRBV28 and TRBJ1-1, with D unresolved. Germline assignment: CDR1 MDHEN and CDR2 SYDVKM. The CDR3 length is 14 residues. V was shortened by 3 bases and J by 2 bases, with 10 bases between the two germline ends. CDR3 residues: CASSLDGYNTEAFF. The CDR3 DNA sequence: TGTGCCAGCAGTTTGGACGGCTATAACACTGAAGCTTTCTTT.

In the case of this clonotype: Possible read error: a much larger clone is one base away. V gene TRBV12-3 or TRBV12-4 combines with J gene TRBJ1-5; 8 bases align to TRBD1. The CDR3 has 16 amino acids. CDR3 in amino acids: CASSLGQGAQGQPRHF. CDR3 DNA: TGTGCCAGCAGTTTAGGGCAGGGGGCGCAGGGTCAGCCCCGGCATTTT.

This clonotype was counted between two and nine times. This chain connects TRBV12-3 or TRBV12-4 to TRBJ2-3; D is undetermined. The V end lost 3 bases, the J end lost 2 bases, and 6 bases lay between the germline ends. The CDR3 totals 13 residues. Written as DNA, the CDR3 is TGTGCCAGCAGTTTGCTGCCCACAGATACGCAGTATTTT. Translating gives CASSLLPTDTQYF.

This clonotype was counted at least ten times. In DNA form, the CDR3 reads TGTGCCAGCAGCTTAGCTCGTCATATCGACCAAGCTTTCTTT. This codes for CASSLARHIDQAFF. The rearrangement joins TRBV7-2 to TRBJ1-1; D not certain. Trimming stripped 0 bases from V and 9 bases from J, with 14 bases between. Germline V CDR1 and CDR2: SGHTA, FQGNSA. The CDR3 has 14 amino acids.

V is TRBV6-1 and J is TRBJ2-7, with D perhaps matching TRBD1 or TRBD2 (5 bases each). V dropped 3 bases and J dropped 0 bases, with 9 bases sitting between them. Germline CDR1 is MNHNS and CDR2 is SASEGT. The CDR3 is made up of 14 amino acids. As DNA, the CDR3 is TGTGCCAGCAGTGACGAGGGACCCTCCTACGAGCAGTACTTC. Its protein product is CASSDEGPSYEQYF.

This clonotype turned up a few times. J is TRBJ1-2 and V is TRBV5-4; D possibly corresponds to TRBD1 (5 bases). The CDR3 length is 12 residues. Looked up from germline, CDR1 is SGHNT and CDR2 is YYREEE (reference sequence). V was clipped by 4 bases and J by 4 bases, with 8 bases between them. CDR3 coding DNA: TGTGCCAGCAGCGGACAACCCTATGGCTACACCTTC. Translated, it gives CASSGQPYGYTF. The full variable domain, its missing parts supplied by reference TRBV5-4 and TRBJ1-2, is ETGVTQSPTHLIKTRGQQVTLRCSSQSGHNTVSWYQQALGQGPQFIFQYYREEENGRGNFPPRFSGLQFPNYSSELNVNALELDDSALYLCASSGQPYGYTFGSGTRLTVV.

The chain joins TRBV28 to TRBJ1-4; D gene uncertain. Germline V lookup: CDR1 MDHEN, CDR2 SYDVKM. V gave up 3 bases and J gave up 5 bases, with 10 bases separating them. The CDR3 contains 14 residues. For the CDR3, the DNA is TGTGCCAGCAGTTTCGGTTACAGCAATGAAAAACTGTTTTTT. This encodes CASSFGYSNEKLFF.

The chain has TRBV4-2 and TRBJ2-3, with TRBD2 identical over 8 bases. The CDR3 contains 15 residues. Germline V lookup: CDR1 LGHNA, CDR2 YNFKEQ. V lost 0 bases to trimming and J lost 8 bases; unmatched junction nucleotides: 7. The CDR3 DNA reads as TGTGCCAGCAGCCAAGAGGGGACTAGTGAGGCTACGCAGTATTTT. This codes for CASSQEGTSEATQYF.

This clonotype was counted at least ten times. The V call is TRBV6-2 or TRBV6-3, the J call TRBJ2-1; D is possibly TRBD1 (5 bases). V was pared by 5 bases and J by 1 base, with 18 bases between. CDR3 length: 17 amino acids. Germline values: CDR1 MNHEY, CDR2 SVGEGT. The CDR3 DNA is TGTGCCAGCAGTCCACCCCGGGCAGGGCCTTCCTACAATGAGCAGTTCTTC. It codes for CASSPPRAGPSYNEQFF.

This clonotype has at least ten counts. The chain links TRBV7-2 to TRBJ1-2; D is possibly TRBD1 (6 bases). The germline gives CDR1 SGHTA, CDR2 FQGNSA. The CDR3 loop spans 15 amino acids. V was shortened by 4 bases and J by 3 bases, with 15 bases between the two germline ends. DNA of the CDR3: TGTGCCAGCAGCTCCCCTCAGGGGTTTTACTATGGCTACACCTTC. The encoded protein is CASSSPQGFYYGYTF. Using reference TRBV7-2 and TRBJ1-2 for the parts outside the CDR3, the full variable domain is GAGVSQSPSNKVTEKGKDVELRCDPISGHTALYWYRQSLGQGLEFLIYFQGNSAPDKSGLPSDRFSAERTGGSVSTLTIQRTQQEDSAVYLCASSSPQGFYYGYTFGSGTRLTVV.